The next 31 T cell receptor beta chains were all read from a single sample in a study of beta chain features in type 1 diabetes. Their antigen targets remain unknown. Notes on the study in general: TCRB CDR3s from Type 1 diabetes patients were moderately but significantly shorter in all four CD4+ subsets.

Of the isolated RNA, all was reverse transcribed, and so the sequenced material was expressed TCRB transcripts. Sequencing used immunoSEQ multiplex PCR; TCRdb keeps in-frame clones, though not all of them. The sample contains about 45,000 clones, roughly 68% of which appear only once. Sequenced input: Tregs from blood. These receptors came from a woman aged 18 to 35 with type 1 diabetes.

The chain combines TRBV13 with TRBJ1-2, with TRBD1 identical over 9 bases. J gave up 7 bases and V 2 bases, and 8 bases lay outside the gene matches. The germline V gene encodes CDR1 PRHDT and CDR2 FYEKMQ (reference sequence). The CDR3 contains 15 residues. The CDR3 is CASSLRRTGEGGYTF. In DNA form, the CDR3 reads TGTGCCAGCAGCTTACGAAGGACAGGGGAGGGTGGCTACACCTTC.

V and J are TRBV4-1 and TRBJ2-3, with D possibly being TRBD1 (5 bases). CDR1 and CDR2 from the germline V gene are MGHRA and YSYEKL. Trimming shortened V by 2 bases and J by 6 bases, and 12 bases separated the two germline ends. The CDR3 consists of 14 residues. CDR3 region: CASSQKRGSDTQYF. For the CDR3, the DNA is TGCGCCAGCAGCCAAAAAAGGGGATCCGATACGCAGTATTTT.

J is TRBJ2-1 and V is TRBV14, with 9 bases that match TRBD2. The junction had 2 bases not matched to a gene; V was cut back by 3 bases and J by 2 bases. Germline loops: CDR1 SGHDN, CDR2 FVKESK. The CDR3 totals 15 residues. CDR3 protein: CASSQVAGAYNEQFF. The CDR3 region has the DNA TGTGCCAGCAGCCAGGTAGCGGGGGCCTACAATGAGCAGTTCTTC.

This chain links TRBV30 with TRBJ2-7, with TRBD1 identical over 8 bases. Trimming at V came to 8 bases and at J to 1 base, leaving 7 bases not matched to a gene. This CDR3 contains 13 residues. Germline V gives CDR1 GTSNPN, CDR2 SVGIG (reference sequence). CDR3 coding DNA: TGTGCCGGCCGGGACAGGTCTTCCTACGAGCAGTACTTC. Translation gives CAGRDRSSYEQYF.

This clone occurred once. The chain employs TRBV4-1 and TRBJ2-2, with D unclear. Deletions cut 4 bases from V and 0 bases from J, with 12 bases between. Germline CDR1 and CDR2: MGHRA and YSYEKL. This CDR3 is 16 amino acids long. The CDR3 DNA follows: TGCGCCAGCAGCCGAGATCGCCGGTCGAACACCGGGGAGCTGTTTTTT. It encodes CASSRDRRSNTGELFF.

V usage is TRBV5-6 and J usage is TRBJ2-7; 8 bases line up with TRBD1. The CDR3 covers 14 residues. The germline V gene encodes CDR1 SGHDT and CDR2 YYEEEE. After removal of 4 bases from V and 2 bases from J, the junction contained 5 bases not matched to a gene. The chain's CDR3 is CASSPVDRAYEQYF. The CDR3 coding sequence is TGTGCCAGCAGCCCCGTGGACAGGGCCTACGAGCAGTACTTC.

This chain uses TRBV4-1 with TRBJ2-7; no reliable D call. Trimming stripped 3 bases from V and 0 bases from J, with 9 bases between. The V gene's germline CDR1 is MGHRA and CDR2 YSYEKL. This CDR3 contains 14 residues. CDR3 in amino acids: CASSHPGSSYEQYF. CDR3 nucleotides: TGCGCCAGCAGCCATCCCGGGTCCTCCTACGAGCAGTACTTC.

As DNA, the CDR3 is TGTGCCAGCAGCTTGGTATCAGCTAACTATGGCTACACCTTC. Residues: CASSLVSANYGYTF. The J gene is TRBJ1-2, the V gene TRBV5-6; D call uncertain. This CDR3 spans 14 amino acids. CDR1 and CDR2 (germline): SGHDT, YYEEEE. V was cut by 0 bases and J by 0 bases, with 6 bases left in between.

The chain has TRBV7-9 and TRBJ1-5; 9 bases are a match to TRBD1. The CDR3 has 15 residues. The V and J ends lost 5 bases and 7 bases, in that order; junction bases with no gene match: 9. Germline CDR1 SEHNR, CDR2 FQNEAQ (reference sequence). The CDR3 here is CASSPGTGRIQPQHF. CDR3 in DNA: TGTGCCAGCAGCCCCGGGACAGGGCGTATACAGCCCCAGCATTTT.

J is TRBJ2-5 and V is TRBV7-9; 13 bases align to TRBD2. CDR3 length: 16 residues. After removal of 5 bases from V and 6 bases from J, the junction contained 9 bases not matched to a gene. The germline CDR1 and CDR2 sequences are SEHNR and FQNEAQ (reference sequence). CDR3: CASSLWTSGRSKTQYF. CDR3 DNA sequence: TGTGCCAGCAGCCTATGGACTAGCGGGAGATCGAAGACCCAGTACTTC.

The chain couples TRBV7-3 to TRBJ2-2, with 9 bases fitting TRBD2. Germline V gene lookup returns CDR1 SGHTA and CDR2 FQGTGA. Trimming at V came to 4 bases and at J to 5 bases, leaving 5 bases not matched to a gene. CDR3 size: 15 residues. CDR3 in DNA: TGTGCCAGCAGCTCGTTAGCGGGAGTGACCGGGGAGCTGTTTTTT. Its translation: CASSSLAGVTGELFF.

V is TRBV5-8 and J is TRBJ2-5, with D unclear. The J call is doubtful: the DNA matches TRBJ2-7 better. There are 12 residues in the CDR3. From germline, CDR1 is SGHTS and CDR2 YDEGEE. CDR3: CASVLDSYEQYF. DNA of the CDR3: TGTGCCAGCGTTCTAGACTCCTACGAGCAGTACTTC.

This clone was seen just once. The V and J genes are TRBV5-6 and TRBJ1-2; D gene unclear. Looked up from germline, CDR1 is SGHDT and CDR2 is YYEEEE. The V end lost 2 bases, the J end lost 4 bases, and 9 bases lay between the germline ends. The CDR3 consists of 13 residues. The chain's CDR3 is CASSLPGAYGYTF. The CDR3 bases are TGTGCCAGCAGCTTACCGGGAGCCTATGGCTACACCTTC. Filled out from reference TRBV5-6 and TRBJ1-2, the complete variable domain reads DAGVTQSPTHLIKTRGQQVTLRCSPKSGHDTVSWYQQALGQGPQFIFQYYEEEERQRGNFPDRFSGHQFPNYSSELNVNALLLGDSALYLCASSLPGAYGYTFGSGTRLTVV.

This clone was found a few times. The chain recombines TRBV4-1 with TRBJ2-1; 8 positions match TRBD1. V lost 0 bases to trimming and J lost 2 bases; unmatched junction nucleotides: 0. The CDR3 length is 15 residues. The germline gives CDR1 MGHRA, CDR2 YSYEKL. The CDR3 DNA sequence: TGCGCCAGCAGCCAAGAACAGGGGGCCTACAATGAGCAGTTCTTC. It codes for CASSQEQGAYNEQFF.

This rearrangement joins TRBV4-2 to TRBJ2-5; perhaps TRBD2 as D (6 bases). CDR1 LGHNA and CDR2 YNFKEQ come from the germline V gene. The CDR3 totals 14 residues. Trimming removed 1 base from V and 5 bases from J, with 11 bases in between. CDR3 nucleotide sequence: TGTGCCAGCAGCCAAGCGGAGGGGTACGAGACCCAGTACTTC. It encodes CASSQAEGYETQYF.

This clone has just one count. The chain carries TRBV6-4 and TRBJ2-3; unclear D gene. The CDR3 is 13 residues long. Germline V gene data show CDR1 as MRHNA and CDR2 as SNTAGT. Trimming took 2 bases from V and 2 from J, leaving 5 bases between them. The CDR3 DNA sequence: TGTGCCAGCAGTGACCTCCCCACAGATACGCAGTATTTT. The encoded protein is CASSDLPTDTQYF.

The chain couples TRBV9 to TRBJ1-2; maybe TRBD1 (6 bases). Germline assignment: CDR1 SGDLS and CDR2 YYNGEE. The CDR3 spans 13 residues. With 4 bases removed from V and 5 bases from J, the gap between germline ends came to 12 bases. CDR3 loop: CASSPSTGYGYTF. DNA for the CDR3: TGTGCCAGCAGCCCCTCGACAGGATATGGCTACACCTTC.

The gene calls are TRBV7-2 and TRBJ2-7; a weak D match, TRBD1 (5 bases). The V gene lost 3 bases and the J gene lost 4 bases, with 10 bases spanning the gap. Germline CDR1 is SGHTA and CDR2 is FQGNSA. The CDR3 length is 13 residues. The CDR3 here is CASSLQGTYEQYF. CDR3 coding DNA: TGTGCCAGCAGCTTGCAGGGTACTTACGAGCAGTACTTC.

V and J are TRBV6-5 and TRBJ2-7; no clear D. Germline values: CDR1 MNHEY, CDR2 SVGAGI. The CDR3 has 11 amino acids. The V end was cut by 3 bases, the J end by 6 bases, with 6 bases between. The CDR3 coding sequence is TGTGCCAGCAGTTATCCCCTCGAGCAGTACTTC. This translates into CASSYPLEQYF.

This clone was counted between two and nine times. The chain carries TRBV5-1 and TRBJ1-2; 7 nucleotides line up with TRBD1. Germline CDR1 reads SGHRS; CDR2 reads YFSETQ. The V gene end was trimmed by 4 bases and the J gene end by 8 bases; junction bases not matched to a gene: 5. The CDR3 covers 12 residues. The CDR3 sequence: CASSGGQLGYTF. The CDR3 coding sequence is TGCGCCAGCAGCGGGGGACAGCTGGGCTACACCTTC.

This clone was observed a few times. This chain joins TRBV19 and TRBJ1-6; tentative D call: TRBD1 (5 bases). The CDR3 has 14 amino acids. Trimming stripped 10 bases from V and 9 bases from J, with 19 bases between. Germline values: CDR1 LNHDA, CDR2 SQIVND (reference sequence). CDR3 coding DNA: TGTGCCACCAAGGGGCACGACACAGCTTCACCCCTCCACTTT. It is translated as CATKGHDTASPLHF.

A few counts support this clone. V usage is TRBV23-1 and J usage is TRBJ1-1, with 8 bases identical to TRBD1. TRBV23-1 is filed as an ORF, its function uncertain. V was clipped by 10 bases and J by 11 bases; unmatched bases: 6. The CDR3 length is 10 residues. The CDR3 reads CANLTGEAFF. CDR3 sequence (DNA): TGCGCCAACCTGACAGGGGAGGCTTTCTTT.

The chain employs TRBV6-5 and TRBJ2-3, with 7 bases that match TRBD1. The CDR3 covers 15 residues. V lost 0 bases, J lost 0 bases, and 0 bases stayed unmatched. CDR1 and CDR2 (germline): MNHEY, SVGAGI. CDR3 sequence (DNA): TGTGCCAGCAGTTACTCGGACAGGAGCACAGATACGCAGTATTTT. Translation: CASSYSDRSTDTQYF.

The gene calls are TRBV7-9 and TRBJ2-3; D unresolved. Per the germline V gene, CDR1 is SEHNR and CDR2 is FQNEAQ (reference sequence). Deletions cut 1 base from V and 5 bases from J, with 10 bases between. The CDR3 loop spans 14 amino acids. Written as DNA, the CDR3 is TGTGCCAGCAGCTTAGTTGGAACGGGAGATACGCAGTATTTT. Amino acid sequence: CASSLVGTGDTQYF.

V usage is TRBV7-9 and J usage is TRBJ1-1; a possible D gene is TRBD1 (6 bases). Germline V gene sequence: CDR1 SEHNR, CDR2 FQNEAQ (reference sequence). The V gene lost 4 bases and the J gene lost 3 bases, with 15 bases spanning the gap. The CDR3 is 15 residues long. The CDR3 DNA reads TGTGCCAGCAGCTCAGCGGGGGCGCTGGACACTGAAGCTTTCTTT. Protein: CASSSAGALDTEAFF. Supplemented by reference TRBV7-9 and TRBJ1-1, the full variable domain reads DTGVSQNPRHKITKRGQNVTFRCDPISEHNRLYWYRQTLGQGPEFLTYFQNEAQLEKSRLLSDRFSAERPKGSFSTLEIQRTEQGDSAMYLCASSSAGALDTEAFFGQGTRLTVV.

The V gene is TRBV5-1, the J gene TRBJ2-1; 11 bases line up with TRBD2. Unmatched junction bases numbered 3, after V lost 4 bases and J lost 3 bases. This CDR3 is 15 amino acids long. Germline loops: CDR1 SGHRS, CDR2 YFSETQ. CDR3 protein: CASSPTSGVYNEQFF. DNA of the CDR3: TGCGCCAGCAGCCCGACTAGCGGGGTCTACAATGAGCAGTTCTTC. The variable domain in full, with the rest retrieved from reference TRBV5-1 and TRBJ2-1, is KAGVTQTPRYLIKTRGQQVTLSCSPISGHRSVSWYQQTPGQGLQFLFEYFSETQRNKGNFPGRFSGRQFSNSRSEMNVSTLELGDSALYLCASSPTSGVYNEQFFGPGTRLTVL.

The rearrangement uses TRBV7-9 and TRBJ2-5, with a tentative D call TRBD2 (6 bases). The J call is in doubt because the DNA end fits TRBJ2-7 better. From germline, CDR1 is SEHNR and CDR2 FQNEAQ (reference sequence). The CDR3 consists of 13 residues. The CDR3 loop reads CAGRQAGGGEQYF. The CDR3 DNA is TGTGCCGGGAGGCAGGCCGGGGGAGGCGAGCAGTACTTC.

The chain has TRBV6-1 and TRBJ1-1; possible D gene TRBD1, 6 bases. In germline, CDR1 is MNHNS, CDR2 SASEGT. The CDR3 consists of 15 residues. V was shortened by 7 bases and J by 8 bases, with 23 bases between the two germline ends. The CDR3 nucleotides read TGTGCCAGCAACCCTAGGGCGGGGGCTGGAGCCGAAGCTTTCTTT. Residues: CASNPRAGAGAEAFF.

The CDR3 nucleotides are TGTGCCATCAGTGGGGCAGGGGAACGGCGTGGCTACACCTTC. Its protein product is CAISGAGERRGYTF. J is TRBJ1-2 and V is TRBV10-3, with D tentatively TRBD1 (6 bases). The germline V gene has CDR1 ENHRY and CDR2 SYGVKD. The CDR3 loop spans 14 amino acids. Trimming removed 4 bases at V and 7 bases at J, with 16 bases between.

The V gene is TRBV5-1, the J gene TRBJ2-3; 11 positions match TRBD1. V gave up 4 bases and J gave up 4 bases; unmatched junction bases: 11. CDR1 and CDR2 (germline): SGHRS, YFSETQ. The CDR3 is made up of 17 amino acids. CDR3 sequence reads: CASSLRRTGGPADTQYF. As DNA, the CDR3 is TGCGCCAGCAGCCTCCGCCGGACAGGGGGCCCGGCAGATACGCAGTATTTT.

The rearrangement links TRBV4-1 to TRBJ1-1; D gene ambiguous. The germline gives CDR1 MGHRA, CDR2 YSYEKL. The CDR3 is made up of 13 amino acids. Trimming stripped 4 bases from V and 6 bases from J, with 12 bases between. CDR3 bases: TGCGCCAGCAGCCCCCGAGTGGTCTCTGAAGCTTTCTTT. Protein sequence: CASSPRVVSEAFF.